Below are 22 T cell receptor beta chains sequenced from a single sample in a study of CD4 and CD8 cells across lung adenocarcinoma regions. TCRdb recomputed calls from the PCR reads with MiXCR, one row per CDR3 protein. The repertoire has fewer than 10,000 distinct CDR3 sequences, 50% to 65% of them found once; the top ten carry around 21%. What was sequenced was CD8+ T cells from the center of a lung tumor. The receptors shown here come from a female donor with lung adenocarcinoma. The CD4 and CD8 labels of this study may be unreliable.

By sample fraction, this clonotype is medium-sized. The rearrangement joins TRBV7-9 to TRBJ1-5; TRBD1 matches at 7 bases. The CDR3 contains 13 residues. Germline values: CDR1 SEHNR, CDR2 FQNEAQ (reference sequence). V trimming: 3 bases; J trimming: 6 bases; junction bases outside the gene matches: 2. CDR3 sequence: CASSLTGSQPQHF. In DNA, the CDR3 is TGTGCCAGCAGCTTGACAGGGAGTCAGCCCCAGCATTTT. Complete variable domain (other parts from reference TRBV7-9 and TRBJ1-5): DTGVSQNPRHKITKRGQNVTFRCDPISEHNRLYWYRQTLGQGPEFLTYFQNEAQLEKSRLLSDRFSAERPKGSFSTLEIQRTEQGDSAMYLCASSLTGSQPQHFGDGTRLSIL.

This clonotype is labeled as medium-sized. This chain links TRBV6-5 with TRBJ1-4, with unresolved D. V shed 0 bases and J shed 0 bases, with 8 bases lying between them. This CDR3 contains 16 residues. CDR1 and CDR2 from the germline V gene are MNHEY and SVGAGI. Here the CDR3 reads CASSYSDISTNEKLFF. DNA for the CDR3: TGTGCCAGCAGTTACTCCGACATTTCAACTAATGAAAAACTGTTTTTT.

This rearrangement joins TRBV10-2 to TRBJ2-2, with D tentatively TRBD2 (5 bases). Trimming shortened V by 4 bases and J by 4 bases, and 16 bases separated the two germline ends. The CDR3 loop spans 16 amino acids. In germline, CDR1 is WSHSY, CDR2 SAAADI. The CDR3 here is CASSGWRSPSTGELFF. In DNA, the CDR3 is TGCGCCAGCAGTGGATGGAGGTCGCCGAGCACCGGGGAGCTGTTTTTT.

The V and J genes are TRBV11-3 and TRBJ2-3, with D possibly matching TRBD2 (7 bases). Near its end, the DNA agrees better with TRBJ2-1, so the J call may be wrong. The CDR3 runs 15 residues. CDR1 SGHNT and CDR2 YENEEA come from the germline V gene. The CDR3, as DNA: TGTGCCGGGGGCTTGGGGGGGAGTGTCGCAGATACGCAGTTCTTC. This translates into CAGGLGGSVADTQFF.

A word on this clonotype: At one boundary the junction diverges from the germline segment, which might be a read error. The chain uses TRBV11-2 and TRBJ2-5; D may be TRBD2 (7 bases). The CDR3 consists of 15 residues. From germline, CDR1 is SGHAT and CDR2 FQNNGV. CDR3 loop: CAGRFGGRAQETQYF. The CDR3 coding sequence is TGTGCCGGCAGGTTCGGGGGGCGGGCTCAAGAGACGCAGTATTTC.

The chain couples TRBV7-6 to TRBJ2-1; D possibly matches TRBD1 or TRBD2 (6 bases each). The tail of the sequence fits TRBJ2-5 better, so the J call may be wrong. Germline values: CDR1 SGHVS, CDR2 FNYEAQ. The CDR3 covers 15 residues. CDR3 in amino acids: CASSFRPGATDDQYF. The CDR3 coding sequence is TGTGCCAGCAGCTTCCGACCGGGGGCCACAGACGACCAGTACTTC.

This clonotype was recorded only once. This CDR3 fails to terminate in the conserved phenylalanine or tryptophan, so it likely reflects a read error. CDR3 sequence reads: CASSLVQGREEQYL. DNA for the CDR3: TGTGCCAGCAGTTTAGTTCAGGGGCGGGAGGAGCAGTACTTA. This rearrangement joins TRBV12-3 or TRBV12-4 to TRBJ2-5; 8 bases match TRBD2. The CDR3 has 14 amino acids. With 1 base clipped from V and 11 bases from J, the junction kept 9 bases outside the gene matches.

On this clonotype: The DNA is left out, because the CDR3 cannot be placed on it with certainty; the CDR3 is given as TCRdb lists it. The V and J genes are TRBV6-1 and TRBJ2-6. Ends included, the CDR3 has 17 residues. Germline values: CDR1 MNHNS, CDR2 SASEGT. CDR3 sequence reads: CASSDTGVGSGANVLSF.

This clonotype is medium-sized in the sample. V is TRBV6-1 and J is TRBJ2-7; tentatively, D is TRBD1 or TRBD2 (5 bases each). CDR1 MNHNS and CDR2 SASEGT come from the germline V gene. Trimming took off 8 bases at V and 6 bases at J, with 17 bases between the two ends. This CDR3 region has 13 residues. The CDR3 coding sequence is TGTGCCAGCGGGGCGGGTGGGGGTCCCGAGCAGTACTTC. It codes for CASGAGGGPEQYF.

Note on this clonotype: At one end, the junction sequence differs from germline, possibly due to a read error. V is TRBV6-1 and J is TRBJ2-4, with 8 bases lining up with TRBD2. CDR3 length: 16 amino acids. The germline V gene has CDR1 MNHNS and CDR2 SASEGT. The CDR3, as DNA: TGTGCTAGCACCCGGTCCGGTAGCGGGGAGCCAGACATCCAGTACTTC. It is translated as CASTRSGSGEPDIQYF.

A few counts support this clonotype. The genes are TRBV20-1 and TRBJ1-5; D not certain. V was clipped by 4 bases and J by 0 bases, with 13 bases between them. This CDR3 is built from 15 residues. The germline gives CDR1 DFQATT, CDR2 SNEGSKA (reference sequence). CDR3 sequence (DNA): TGCAGTGCTATGTCTACCGTGAGTAGCAATCAGCCCCAGCATTTT. This translates into CSAMSTVSSNQPQHF.

The chain uses TRBV18 and TRBJ1-6; TRBD1 matches 9 bases. CDR1 and CDR2 (germline): KGHSH, LQKENI. The trim removed 6 bases at V and 5 bases at J, leaving 11 bases unmatched. The CDR3 length is 17 residues. CDR3 DNA sequence: TGTGCCAGCTCTCACACCGCCGGGACAGGGAATAATTCACCCCTCCACTTT. Amino acids: CASSHTAGTGNNSPLHF. Full variable domain (remainder filled in from reference TRBV18 and TRBJ1-6): NAGVMQNPRHLVRRRGQEARLRCSPMKGHSHVYWYRQLPEEGLKFMVYLQKENIIDESGMPKERFSAEFPKEGPSILRIQQVVRGDSAAYFCASSHTAGTGNNSPLHFGNGTRLTVT.

This clonotype has a count of ten or more. The J gene is TRBJ2-1, the V gene TRBV27; 13 positions match TRBD2. Per the germline V gene, CDR1 is MNHEY and CDR2 is SMNVEV (reference sequence). After removal of 4 bases from V and 1 base from J, the junction contained 16 bases not matched to a gene. CDR3 length: 21 amino acids. In DNA form, the CDR3 reads TGTGCCAGCAGTTCCCAATATAGCGGGACTAGCGGGGCGCGGTCCTACAATGAGCAGTTCTTC. It yields the protein CASSSQYSGTSGARSYNEQFF.

In its sample, this clonotype ranks as medium-sized. The chain combines TRBV11-2 with TRBJ1-2; 11 nucleotides agree with TRBD1. Trimming took 3 bases from V and 8 from J; bases not matched to a gene: 11. In germline, CDR1 is SGHAT, CDR2 FQNNGV. This CDR3 is built from 16 residues. CDR3 residues: CASSLPWTGGDGGYTF. CDR3 bases: TGTGCCAGCAGCTTGCCTTGGACAGGGGGCGATGGGGGCTACACCTTC. The full variable domain, completed using reference TRBV11-2 and TRBJ1-2, is EAGVAQSPRYKIIEKRQSVAFWCNPISGHATLYWYQQILGQGPKLLIQFQNNGVVDDSQLPKDRFSAERLKGVDSTLKIQPAKLEDSAVYLCASSLPWTGGDGGYTFGSGTRLTVV.

This clonotype was picked up many times. The chain recombines TRBV25-1 with TRBJ2-3; 10 nucleotides align to TRBD1. With 3 bases clipped from V and 4 bases from J, the junction kept 13 bases outside the gene matches. The CDR3 is 18 residues long. CDR1 is MGHDK and CDR2 is SYGVNS in the germline V gene. The CDR3 DNA reads TGTGCCAGCAGTGAGCTAAGAAGAGGGACAGGGGATGCAGATACGCAGTATTTT. Amino acids: CASSELRRGTGDADTQYF.

This clonotype is labeled medium-sized (0.01 to 0.1%). The rearrangement joins TRBV6-5 to TRBJ2-5; weak D call: TRBD1 (5 bases). The germline V gene has CDR1 MNHEY and CDR2 SVGAGI. CDR3 length: 15 residues. Trimming took 2 bases from V and 11 from J, leaving 21 bases between them. CDR3 in amino acids: CASSYGGAAKNEQYF. The DNA for the CDR3 is TGTGCCAGCAGTTACGGTGGGGCTGCGAAAAATGAGCAGTACTTC.

This clonotype was seen ten or more times. J is TRBJ2-1 and V is TRBV5-4, with 7 bases lining up with TRBD1. This CDR3 has 14 residues. CDR1 and CDR2 (germline): SGHNT, YYREEE (reference sequence). V lost 5 bases to trimming and J lost 10 bases; unmatched junction nucleotides: 12. The CDR3 bases are TGTGCCAGCAGTACAGGGGACCCACTCTACGAGCAGTTCTTC. Translating it yields CASSTGDPLYEQFF.

This clonotype was seen a handful of times. This chain joins TRBV6-1 and TRBJ2-1; 8 positions agree with TRBD2. With 5 bases clipped from V and 2 bases from J, the junction kept 5 bases outside the gene matches. CDR1 is MNHNS and CDR2 is SASEGT in the germline V gene. The CDR3 totals 15 residues. This CDR3 reads CASSPSGGTYNEQFF. As DNA, the CDR3 is TGTGCCAGCAGTCCCAGCGGGGGCACCTACAATGAGCAGTTCTTC.

This clonotype appeared a few times. J is TRBJ2-1 and V is TRBV12-3 or TRBV12-4; no clear D gene. The CDR3 has 16 residues. V gave up 5 bases and J gave up 0 bases, with 14 bases separating them. In DNA form, the CDR3 reads TGTGCCAGCAGTCAACTTTCTGGGCCCTCCTACAATGAGCAGTTCTTC. It translates to CASSQLSGPSYNEQFF.

A remark on this clonotype: An end of the junction differs from the germline gene, which may be a read error. The chain employs TRBV7-6 and TRBJ2-3; D may be TRBD2 (7 bases). The CDR3 runs to 15 residues. From germline, CDR1 is SGHVS and CDR2 FNYEAQ. The CDR3 coding sequence is TGTGCCAGGAGCTTAGGGGGGGGCGACCCAGATACGCAGTATTTT. It specifies CARSLGGGDPDTQYF.

This clonotype was observed a few times. The chain carries TRBV5-1 and TRBJ2-1, with 7 bases aligning to TRBD1. The J call could be wrong; TRBJ2-5 is a better fit for the DNA end. The germline V gene encodes CDR1 SGHRS and CDR2 YFSETQ. This CDR3 region has 13 residues. CDR3 DNA: TGCGCCAGCAGCTCACAGGGGCGAGAGACCCAGTACTTC. Residues: CASSSQGRETQYF.

The chain joins TRBV12-3 or TRBV12-4 to TRBJ2-2, with 11 bases lining up with TRBD2. V was pared by 8 bases and J by 7 bases, with 9 bases of the junction left unmatched. CDR3 length equals 15 residues. CDR3 coding DNA: TGTGCCAGCGGTACTAGCGGGAGAATTCTCGGGGAGCTGTTTTTT. This sequence encodes CASGTSGRILGELFF.